The entry below gives a single T cell receptor (beta chain) sequence along with its context. This clone came up once. Which antigen it targets is not known. The record has no base qualities; no much larger clone is one base away. From the germline V gene, CDR1 is SGHNT and CDR2 is YENEEA. Trimming costs V 5 bases and J 0 bases, and their ends lie 8 bases apart. The CDR3, cysteine through phenylalanine, is 15 amino acids long. Kept here is only the CDR3 DNA, which spans 45 bases and is read in frame from base 1. This record belongs to a study of blood T cell repertoires in COVID-19 (dated by TCRdb to 2020 to 2022). For context, the study as a whole: Samples from collaborators originated in the United States, Italy and Spain and spanned both the acute and convalescent phases of COVID-19. The repertoires were released in a freely available public database intended as a resource for research on the immune response to SARS-CoV-2. Deeply sampled blood TCRbeta repertoires from subjects exposed to, actively infected with, or recovered from COVID-19 were included in the dataset. The material from the prospective study consisted of cDNA or gDNA derived from T cells, B-cell-depleted T cells, or PBMCs. The samples were drawn from two sources: the first 160 participants of the ongoing ImmuneRACE study, and 1,254 subjects contributed by 6 global collaborators. Where HLA class I and class II types were available, the types were taken from metadata supplied by the sample provider, not from assay-based typing. A de-identified subject ID, COVID-19 status, age in years and sex were almost always included in the sample metadata. The paper's findings and limits, for the study overall: The quantity of clinical and demographic metadata differed by source and by participant and was supplied without curation.

TCRbeta CDR3 regions were amplified from genomic DNA by means of the immunoSEQ Assay, a bias-controlled multiplex PCR. The authors' pipeline ran thus. Nucleated cell counts per sample were estimated from amplification of reference gene primers within the assay. To quantify the absolute abundance of each unique TCRbeta CDR3 rearrangement, sequence reads were collapsed and filtered. For each sample, productive Simpson clonality was calculated as the square root of Simpson's diversity index over productive rearrangements. This is the immuneACCESS table as TCRdb keeps it, with only in-frame sequences that have V and J called. A part of the clones is gone; compared with another copy, unresolved V genes explain less than half, and the rest is unexplained. Clone size and the V and J calls come from that table; the DNA yielded D and trimming. The sample table shows about 96,000 clones, and around nine tenths are seen once. The ten largest clones capture 4% to 4.5% of the sample.

One collaborating source in Seattle enrolled patients during active infection and followed them longitudinally through the course of disease. Whole blood was collected in K2EDTA tubes by collaborating institutions according to the institutions' own protocols. For TCRbeta analysis, collaborators shipped samples in one of three forms: frozen whole blood, isolated PBMCs, or DNA extracted from either of those sample types. This TCR derives from a human donor with COVID-19, enrolled during active disease. The donor label of this sample is uncertain. This chain is built from TRBV11-3 and TRBJ2-6; no confident D gene assignment can be made. Sequenced sample: peripheral blood. The encoded CDR3 is CASSPNSSGANVLTF. The nucleotide sequence is TGTGCCAGCAGCCCAAACAGCTCTGGGGCCAACGTCCTGACTTTC.